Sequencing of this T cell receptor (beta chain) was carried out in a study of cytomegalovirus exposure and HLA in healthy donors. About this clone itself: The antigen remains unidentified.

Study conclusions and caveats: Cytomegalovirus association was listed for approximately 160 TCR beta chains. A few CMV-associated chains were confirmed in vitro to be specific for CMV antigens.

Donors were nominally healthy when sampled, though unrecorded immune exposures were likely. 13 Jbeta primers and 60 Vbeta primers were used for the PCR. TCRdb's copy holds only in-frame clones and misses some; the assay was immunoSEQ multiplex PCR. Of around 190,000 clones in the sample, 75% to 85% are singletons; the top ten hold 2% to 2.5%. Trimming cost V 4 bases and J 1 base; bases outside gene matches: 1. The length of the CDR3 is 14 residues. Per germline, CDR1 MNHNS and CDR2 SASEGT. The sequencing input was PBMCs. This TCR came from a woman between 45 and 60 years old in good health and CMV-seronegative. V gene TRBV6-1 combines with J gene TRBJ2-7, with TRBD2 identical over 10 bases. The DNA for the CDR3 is TGTGCCAGCAGTGGTAGCGGGGGGTCCTACGAGCAGTACTTC. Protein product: CASSGSGGSYEQYF.